The present T cell receptor beta chain was sequenced within a study of human T cells and chemical hapten exposure. Time point in this sample: pre-sensitization, week 0. Stated treatment: therapeutic diphenylcyclopropenone sensitization with weekly scalp DPC. Each donor was an alopecia patient between 18 and 70 years of age who qualified for DPC. Authors' analysis steps: Ranging from about 23,224 to 750,000, TCR counts per sample had a median value of around 94,000. TCRdb re-derived calls from the RACE reads in MiXCR, one entry per CDR3 protein. V and J calls and clone size were set by TCRdb, not the authors. In the table there are tens of thousands of distinct CDR3 sequences, 8% to 10% of which are singletons. Germline CDR1 is KGHSH and CDR2 is LQKENI. V was pared by 6 bases and J by 1 base, with 12 bases between. The CDR3 loop spans 15 amino acids. This clonotype occurred many times.

Sequenced here: whole blood, sampled in connection with sensitization to the hapten diphenylcyclopropenone (DPC). The receptor was isolated from a woman between 40 and 55 years old with alopecia areata. Some clones in this sample may be carry-over from other donors' samples. The gene calls are TRBV18 and TRBJ2-2; tentatively, D is TRBD2 (6 bases). The CDR3 is CASSRRGGNTGELFF. The CDR3 DNA is TGTGCCAGCTCTCGACGGGGAGGGAACACCGGGGAGCTGTTTTTT.